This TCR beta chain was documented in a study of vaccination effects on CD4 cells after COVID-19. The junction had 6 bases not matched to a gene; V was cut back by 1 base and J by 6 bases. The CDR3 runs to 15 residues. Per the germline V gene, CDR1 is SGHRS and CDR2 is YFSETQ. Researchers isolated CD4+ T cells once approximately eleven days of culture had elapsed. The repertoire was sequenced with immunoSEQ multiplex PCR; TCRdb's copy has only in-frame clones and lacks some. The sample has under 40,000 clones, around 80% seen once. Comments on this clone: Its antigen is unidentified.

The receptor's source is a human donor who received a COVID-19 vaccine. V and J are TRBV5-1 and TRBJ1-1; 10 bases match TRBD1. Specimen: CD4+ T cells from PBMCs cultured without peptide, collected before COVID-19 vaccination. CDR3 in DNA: TGCGCCAGCAGCTTGATAGGACAGGGGGGCCCTGAAGCTTTCTTT. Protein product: CASSLIGQGGPEAFF.